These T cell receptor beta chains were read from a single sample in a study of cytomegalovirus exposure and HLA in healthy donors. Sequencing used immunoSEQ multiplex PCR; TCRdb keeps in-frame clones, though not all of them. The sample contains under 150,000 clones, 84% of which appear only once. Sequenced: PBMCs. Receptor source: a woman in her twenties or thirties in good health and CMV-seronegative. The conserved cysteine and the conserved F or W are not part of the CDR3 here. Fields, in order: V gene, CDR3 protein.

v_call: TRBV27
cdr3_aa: ASSPRDRGIQGYT

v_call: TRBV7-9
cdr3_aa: ASRRGAENTGELF

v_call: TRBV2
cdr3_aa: ASILRGQNTEAF

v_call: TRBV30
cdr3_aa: AWSPRRQGTQNYGYT

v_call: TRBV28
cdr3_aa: ASSFFGGTGFVNEQF

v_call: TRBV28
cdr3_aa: ASSLVGKGYT

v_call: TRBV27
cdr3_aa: ASRKGQGAGELF

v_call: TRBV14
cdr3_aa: ASSPAGTGLGYT

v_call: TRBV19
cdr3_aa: ASSISRDSQQY

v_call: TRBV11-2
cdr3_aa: ASSLGRYEQY

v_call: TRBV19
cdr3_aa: ASSRLRGYYEAF

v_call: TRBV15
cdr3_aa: ATSKSGTGIGAF

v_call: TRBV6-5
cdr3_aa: ASSLYRDGTEAF

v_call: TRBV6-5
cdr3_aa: ASSSGTGGNQPQH

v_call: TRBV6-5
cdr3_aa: ASSYSWGETEAF

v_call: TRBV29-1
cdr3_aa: SAVGQGSYEQY

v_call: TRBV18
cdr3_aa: ASSPTTGGATDTQY

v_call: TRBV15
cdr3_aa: ATSGAPGLAYSGELF

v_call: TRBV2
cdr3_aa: ASTERAGGSETQY

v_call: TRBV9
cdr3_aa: ASSVTEISYEQY

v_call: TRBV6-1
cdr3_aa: ASSPTSRTDTQY

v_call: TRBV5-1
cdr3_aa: ASSLLGTAYNEQF

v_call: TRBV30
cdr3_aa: AWRGQGYNNSPLH

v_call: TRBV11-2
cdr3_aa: ASSLTGVEQY

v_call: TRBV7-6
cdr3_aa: ASSLVVVIYEQY

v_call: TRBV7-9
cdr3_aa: ASSRGDIMSEQY

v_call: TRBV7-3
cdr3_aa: ASSSTGAHSPLH

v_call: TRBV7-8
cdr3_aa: ASSFGGALGKETQY

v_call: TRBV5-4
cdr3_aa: ASSSLQQANTEAF

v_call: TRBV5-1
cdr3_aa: ASSLVAGRTDTQY

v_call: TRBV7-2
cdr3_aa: ASSSGQFSNQPQH

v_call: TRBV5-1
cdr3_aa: ASSLGQGRETQY

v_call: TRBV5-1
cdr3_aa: ASSSGTGVEAF

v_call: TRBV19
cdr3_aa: ASSLWQGELTEAF

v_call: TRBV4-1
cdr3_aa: ASSPGTGGRNTIY

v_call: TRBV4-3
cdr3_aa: ASSQQTGLGTDTQY

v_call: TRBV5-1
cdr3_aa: ASSPGGTDTQY

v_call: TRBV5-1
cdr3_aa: ASSLAPGGYNEQF

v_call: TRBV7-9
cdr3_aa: ASSLAAAGDSPLH

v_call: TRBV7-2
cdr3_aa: ASSLAGGNTGELF

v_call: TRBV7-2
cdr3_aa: ASGIAAGAGGGYT

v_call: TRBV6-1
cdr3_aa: ASSEGLGTRMNIQY

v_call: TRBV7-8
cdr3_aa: ASSLGSPGEQY

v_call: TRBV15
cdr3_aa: ATSSGRGPLGTQY

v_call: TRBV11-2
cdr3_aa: ASSLVEEGFGYT

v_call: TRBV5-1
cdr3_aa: ASSSETRGETQY

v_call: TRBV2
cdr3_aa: ASSAGLAGSLREQY

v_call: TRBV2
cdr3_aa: ATQEQGNQPQH

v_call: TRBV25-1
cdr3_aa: ASSEAGQGSYNEQF

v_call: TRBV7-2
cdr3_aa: ASSSKTGNSYNEQF

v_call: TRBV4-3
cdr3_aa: ASSEQRTGYTEAF

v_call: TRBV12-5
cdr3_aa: ASGTLTGTGNQPQH

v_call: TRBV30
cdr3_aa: AWSSTGGATEAF

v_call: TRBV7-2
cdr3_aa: ASSPFRGTYNEQF

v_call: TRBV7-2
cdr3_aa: ASSLAGGRETQY

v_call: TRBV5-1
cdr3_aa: ASSLVLGTGGADSPLH